These 16 T cell receptor beta chains were all obtained from the same sample, sequenced in a study of T-cell reconstitution after alpha-beta-depleted transplantation in children (dated by TCRdb to the mid-2010s). Interpreted using the paper, the treatment or condition label stands for: allogeneic hematopoietic cell transplantation with graft depleted of TCRalphabeta T cells and CD19 B cells. The method behind the library was PCR. Sequencer: Illumina HiSeq 2500. TCR libraries were prepared with molecular barcoding, using unique molecular identifiers to normalize TCRbeta repertoire quantification. TCRdb reprocessing: public reads trimmed at Q25 with fastp, clones called with MiXCR, in-frame beta chains kept. CDR3 protein sequences are deduplicated, and each keeps its most common genes and DNA. Counted in this sample were 77,000 or so distinct CDR3 sequences; 15% to 20% of them appeared once. Roughly half of the sample is taken by the ten largest.

The starting material was PBMCs, mostly from graft donor cells, obtained 360 days after TCRalphabeta/CD19-depleted stem cell transplant. Receptors originate from a male patient between 2 and 9 years old who had a stem cell transplant for acute lymphoblastic leukemia, so the T cells may come from the graft donor.

The chain recombines TRBV7-9 with TRBJ2-1, with D possibly matching TRBD2 (6 bases). The CDR3 contains 15 residues. V lost 1 base, J lost 6 bases, and 13 bases lay in between. From germline, CDR1 is SEHNR and CDR2 FQNEAQ (reference sequence). CDR3 in amino acids: CASSLVGFGSNEQFF. CDR3 DNA: TGTGCCAGCAGCTTAGTGGGATTCGGGAGCAATGAGCAGTTCTTC. The variable domain in full, with the rest retrieved from reference TRBV7-9 and TRBJ2-1, is DTGVSQNPRHKITKRGQNVTFRCDPISEHNRLYWYRQTLGQGPEFLTYFQNEAQLEKSRLLSDRFSAERPKGSFSTLEIQRTEQGDSAMYLCASSLVGFGSNEQFFGPGTRLTVL.

The chain is built from TRBV2 and TRBJ1-6; D is unresolved. The V gene lost 8 bases and the J gene lost 5 bases, with 13 bases spanning the gap. The CDR3 runs to 14 residues. The germline gives CDR1 SNHLY, CDR2 FYNNEI. Here the CDR3 DNA reads TGTGCCAGCTACCCTGGCAGTCATAATTCACCCCTCCACTTT. It specifies CASYPGSHNSPLHF.

The CDR3 loop reads CASSYSRQANYEQYF. CDR3 sequence (DNA): TGTGCCAGCAGTTACTCACGGCAGGCTAACTACGAGCAGTACTTC. The genes are TRBV6-5 and TRBJ2-7; D not certain. CDR3 size: 15 residues. V lost 0 bases, J lost 3 bases, and 12 bases lay in between. Germline V gene sequence: CDR1 MNHEY, CDR2 SVGAGI.

This clonotype was picked up a small number of times. This chain connects TRBV3-1 to TRBJ2-5; no firm D call. The CDR3 is 14 residues long. V gave up 3 bases and J gave up 2 bases, with 10 bases separating them. Germline lookup yields CDR1 LGHDT and CDR2 YNNKEL (reference sequence). The CDR3 sequence is CASSHLVAQETQYF. The CDR3, as DNA: TGTGCCAGCAGCCATCTGGTAGCTCAAGAGACCCAGTACTTC.

This sequence joins TRBV20-1 and TRBJ2-1; 13 bases line up with TRBD2. The length of the CDR3 is 14 residues. Germline assignment: CDR1 DFQATT and CDR2 SNEGSKA (reference sequence). V was clipped by 5 bases and J by 6 bases; unmatched bases: 4. The CDR3 protein is CSASGLAGTNEQFF. Written as DNA, the CDR3 is TGCAGTGCTTCGGGACTAGCGGGAACCAATGAGCAGTTCTTC.

This clonotype was seen more than once but under ten times. Here the CDR3 DNA reads TGCAGTGCTAGATTCGGCGGGAGGCCGGGTGAGCAGTACTTC. Encoded protein: CSARFGGRPGEQYF. The rearrangement links TRBV20-1 to TRBJ2-7, with 8 bases lining up with TRBD2. This CDR3 comprises 14 residues. After removal of 2 bases from V and 7 bases from J, the junction contained 10 bases not matched to a gene. Germline values: CDR1 DFQATT, CDR2 SNEGSKA (reference sequence).

A few counts support this clonotype. CDR3 sequence: CASSLRGVTPLHF. CDR3 nucleotide sequence: TGTGCCAGCAGTTTACGAGGGGTAACACCCCTCCACTTT. This sequence joins TRBV28 and TRBJ1-6, with a possible D match to TRBD1 (5 bases). Between the trimmed V and J ends, which lost 2 bases and 11 bases, there was a span of 10 bases. Germline CDR1 is MDHEN and CDR2 is SYDVKM. The CDR3 spans 13 residues. Full variable domain (missing parts from reference TRBV28 and TRBJ1-6): DVKVTQSSRYLVKRTGEKVFLECVQDMDHENMFWYRQDPGLGLRLIYFSYDVKMKEKGDIPEGYSVSREKKERFSLILESASTNQTSMYLCASSLRGVTPLHFGNGTRLTVT.

The chain combines TRBV27 with TRBJ1-4; no clear D. This CDR3 is 13 amino acids long. Per the germline V gene, CDR1 is MNHEY and CDR2 is SMNVEV (reference sequence). Trimming removed 5 bases at V and 7 bases at J, with 11 bases between. The CDR3: CASSPFWGEKLFF. DNA for the CDR3: TGTGCCAGCAGTCCCTTTTGGGGTGAAAAACTGTTTTTT.

This clonotype was recorded a few times. CDR3: CASSPPRGGQGLYEQYF. CDR3 bases: TGTGCCAGCAGTCCCCCTCGGGGGGGACAGGGGCTCTACGAGCAGTACTTC. The V and J genes are TRBV12-3 or TRBV12-4 and TRBJ2-7, with 10 nucleotides matching TRBD1. The length of the CDR3 is 17 residues. V lost 5 bases, J lost 3 bases, and 13 bases stayed unmatched.

The chain links TRBV10-3 to TRBJ2-1, with 7 bases that match TRBD2. This CDR3 is built from 15 residues. Germline V gene data show CDR1 as ENHRY and CDR2 as SYGVKD. Unmatched junction bases numbered 11, after V lost 3 bases and J lost 9 bases. CDR3 nucleotide sequence: TGTGCCATCAGTGACCCCGGGGAGCGGGAAACTGAGCAGTTCTTC. This codes for CAISDPGERETEQFF.

V gene TRBV4-1 combines with J gene TRBJ1-2; D gene uncertain. CDR1 and CDR2 from the germline V gene are MGHRA and YSYEKL. The CDR3 is made up of 15 amino acids. Deletions cut 0 bases from V and 8 bases from J, with 16 bases between. The CDR3 DNA reads TGCGCCAGCAGCCAAGATCCCGCGCTTCGGTTCGGCTACACCTTC. Its protein product is CASSQDPALRFGYTF.

The table lists this clonotype with a few counts. The gene calls are TRBV20-1 and TRBJ2-7; TRBD2 matches 10 bases. Trimming cost V 7 bases and J 3 bases; bases outside gene matches: 6. The germline CDR1 and CDR2 sequences are DFQATT and SNEGSKA (reference sequence). This CDR3 is built from 13 residues. In nucleotides, the CDR3 is TGCAGTGTAATAGCGGGAGGCAACTACGAGCAGTACTTC. Translation gives CSVIAGGNYEQYF.

This clonotype was observed at least ten times. The chain links TRBV12-3 or TRBV12-4 to TRBJ1-5, with TRBD1 as a possible D gene (6 bases). V was pared by 0 bases and J by 3 bases, with 12 bases between. The CDR3 length is 16 residues. The CDR3 region is CASSLAGGAHNQPQHF. The DNA of the CDR3 is TGTGCCAGCAGTTTAGCTGGGGGGGCCCACAATCAGCCCCAGCATTTT.

The V gene is TRBV11-1, the J gene TRBJ2-4; 8 nucleotides align to TRBD2. Per germline, CDR1 SGHAT and CDR2 FQDESV (reference sequence). The CDR3 is 18 amino acids. The J segment lost 1 base and the V segment lost 2 bases, leaving 10 bases of the junction unmatched. The CDR3 protein is CASSLLFRGGQAKNIQYF. Written as DNA, the CDR3 is TGTGCCAGCAGCTTATTGTTTCGGGGGGGTCAGGCCAAAAACATTCAGTACTTC.

J is TRBJ2-1 and V is TRBV27, with D hard to call. CDR1 MNHEY and CDR2 SMNVEV come from the germline V gene (reference sequence). The CDR3 has 13 amino acids. Trimming removed 2 bases at V and 6 bases at J, with 8 bases between. The CDR3: CASSLTDGNEQFF. DNA for the CDR3: TGTGCCAGCAGTTTAACGGACGGCAATGAGCAGTTCTTC.

The chain has TRBV5-1 and TRBJ2-1; 13 bases map to TRBD2. This CDR3 is built from 15 residues. The germline V gene encodes CDR1 SGHRS and CDR2 YFSETQ. Germline trimming cut 6 bases from V and 8 bases from J; bases unmatched to any gene: 8. CDR3 protein: CASNRGLAGEYEQFF. CDR3 DNA sequence: TGCGCCAGCAACCGTGGACTAGCGGGAGAATATGAGCAGTTCTTC.